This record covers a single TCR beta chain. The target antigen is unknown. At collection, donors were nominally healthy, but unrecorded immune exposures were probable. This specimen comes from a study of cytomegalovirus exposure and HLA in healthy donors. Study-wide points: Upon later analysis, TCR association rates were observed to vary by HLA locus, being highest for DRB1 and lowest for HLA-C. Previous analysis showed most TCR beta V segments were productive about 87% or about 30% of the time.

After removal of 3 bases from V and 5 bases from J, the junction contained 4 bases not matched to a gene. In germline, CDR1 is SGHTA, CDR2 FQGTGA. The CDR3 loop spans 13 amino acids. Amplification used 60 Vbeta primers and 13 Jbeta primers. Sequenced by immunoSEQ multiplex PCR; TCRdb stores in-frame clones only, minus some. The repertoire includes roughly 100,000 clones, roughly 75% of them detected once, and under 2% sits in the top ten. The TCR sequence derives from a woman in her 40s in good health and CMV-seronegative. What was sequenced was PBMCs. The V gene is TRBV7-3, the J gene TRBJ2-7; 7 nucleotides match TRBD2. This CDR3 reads CASSLAGAHEQYF. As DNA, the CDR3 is TGTGCCAGCAGCTTGGCGGGAGCCCACGAGCAGTACTTC.